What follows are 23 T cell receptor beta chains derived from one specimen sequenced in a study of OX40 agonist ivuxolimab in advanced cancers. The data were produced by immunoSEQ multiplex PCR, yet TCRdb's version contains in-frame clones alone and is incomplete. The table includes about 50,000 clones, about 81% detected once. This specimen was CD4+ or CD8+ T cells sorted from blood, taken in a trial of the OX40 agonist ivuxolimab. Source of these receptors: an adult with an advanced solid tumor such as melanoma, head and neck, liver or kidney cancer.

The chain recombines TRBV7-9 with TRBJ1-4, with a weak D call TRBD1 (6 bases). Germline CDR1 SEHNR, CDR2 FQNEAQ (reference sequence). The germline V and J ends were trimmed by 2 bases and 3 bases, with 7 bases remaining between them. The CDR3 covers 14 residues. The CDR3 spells CASSLPGANEKLFF. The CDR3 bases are TGTGCCAGCAGCTTACCAGGGGCTAATGAAAAACTGTTTTTT.

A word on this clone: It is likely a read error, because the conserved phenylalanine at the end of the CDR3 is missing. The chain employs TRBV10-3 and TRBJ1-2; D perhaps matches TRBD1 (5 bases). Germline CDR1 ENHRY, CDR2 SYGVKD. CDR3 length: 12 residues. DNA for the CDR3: TGTGTCGCCGGGGCCGATAACTATGGCTACACCCTC. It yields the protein CVAGADNYGYTL.

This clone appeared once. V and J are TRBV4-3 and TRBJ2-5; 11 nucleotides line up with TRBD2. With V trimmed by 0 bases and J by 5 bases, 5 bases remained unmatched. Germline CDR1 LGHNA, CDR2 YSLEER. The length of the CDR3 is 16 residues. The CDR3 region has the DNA TGCGCCAGCAGCCAAGACCTAGCGGGAGGTCGGGAGACCCAGTACTTC. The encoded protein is CASSQDLAGGRETQYF.

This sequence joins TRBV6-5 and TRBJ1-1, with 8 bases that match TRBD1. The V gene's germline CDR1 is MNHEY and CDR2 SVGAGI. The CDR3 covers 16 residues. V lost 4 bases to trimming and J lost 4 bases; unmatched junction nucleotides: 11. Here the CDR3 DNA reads TGTGCCAGCAGTTCCGTTCAGGGGGCGAGTGTCACTGAAGCTTTCTTT. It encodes CASSSVQGASVTEAFF.

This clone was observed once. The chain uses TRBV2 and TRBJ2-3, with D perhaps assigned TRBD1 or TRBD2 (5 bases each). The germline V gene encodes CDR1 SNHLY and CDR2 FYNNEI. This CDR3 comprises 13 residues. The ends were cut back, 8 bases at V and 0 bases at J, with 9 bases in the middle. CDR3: CASGGDSTDTQYF. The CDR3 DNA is TGTGCCAGCGGGGGAGACAGCACAGATACGCAGTATTTT.

CDR3 amino acids: CAISDRGLAGPSYEQYF. DNA for the CDR3: TGTGCCATCAGTGACCGGGGACTAGCGGGTCCTTCCTACGAGCAGTACTTC. The chain carries TRBV10-3 and TRBJ2-7; 12 bases agree with TRBD2. Germline V gene lookup returns CDR1 ENHRY and CDR2 SYGVKD. The CDR3 is made up of 17 amino acids. Losses at the gene ends were 3 bases for V and 1 base for J; bases not matched to a gene: 7.

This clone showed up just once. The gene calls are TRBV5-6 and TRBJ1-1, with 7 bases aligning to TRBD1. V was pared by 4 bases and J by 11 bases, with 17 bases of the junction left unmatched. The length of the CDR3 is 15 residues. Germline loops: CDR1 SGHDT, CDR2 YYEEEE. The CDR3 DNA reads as TGTGCCAGCAGCCGTCCAACAACAGGGGCCCTTGGGGCTTTCTTT. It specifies CASSRPTTGALGAFF.

This CDR3 reads CASSQDPGTGQGEQYF. In DNA, the CDR3 is TGCGCCAGCAGCCAAGATCCAGGGACAGGGCAAGGGGAGCAGTACTTC. The rearrangement links TRBV4-1 to TRBJ2-7; 9 bases match TRBD1. V was pared by 0 bases and J by 7 bases, with 10 bases of the junction left unmatched. The length of the CDR3 is 16 residues. Germline CDR1 is MGHRA and CDR2 is YSYEKL.

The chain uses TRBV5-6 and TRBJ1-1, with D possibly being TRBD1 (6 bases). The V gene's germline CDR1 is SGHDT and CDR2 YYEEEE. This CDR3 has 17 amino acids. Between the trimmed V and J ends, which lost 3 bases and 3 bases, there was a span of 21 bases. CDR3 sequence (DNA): TGTGCCAGCAGCTCCGATCGCGTCCAGGGGAAGGACACTGAAGCTTTCTTT. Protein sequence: CASSSDRVQGKDTEAFF.

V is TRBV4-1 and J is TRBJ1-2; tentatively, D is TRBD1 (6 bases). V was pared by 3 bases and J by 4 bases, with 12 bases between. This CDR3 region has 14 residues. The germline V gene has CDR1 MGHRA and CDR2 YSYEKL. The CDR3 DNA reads TGCGCCAGCAGCCACCCACAGGGCTCCTATGGCTACACCTTC. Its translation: CASSHPQGSYGYTF.

The CDR3 protein is CASSNAARSPEQFF. The CDR3 bases are TGTGCCAGCAGCAACGCGGCGCGGAGTCCTGAGCAGTTCTTC. The gene calls are TRBV7-9 and TRBJ2-1; D gene ambiguous. The germline V gene has CDR1 SEHNR and CDR2 FQNEAQ (reference sequence). CDR3 length: 14 residues. With 5 bases removed from V and 9 bases from J, the gap between germline ends came to 17 bases.

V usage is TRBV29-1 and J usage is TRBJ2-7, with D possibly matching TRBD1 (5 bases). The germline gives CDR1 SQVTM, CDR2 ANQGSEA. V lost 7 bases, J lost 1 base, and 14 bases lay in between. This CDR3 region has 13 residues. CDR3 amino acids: CSARPDSSYEQYF. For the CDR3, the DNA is TGCAGCGCCCGACCTGACAGTTCCTACGAGCAGTACTTC.

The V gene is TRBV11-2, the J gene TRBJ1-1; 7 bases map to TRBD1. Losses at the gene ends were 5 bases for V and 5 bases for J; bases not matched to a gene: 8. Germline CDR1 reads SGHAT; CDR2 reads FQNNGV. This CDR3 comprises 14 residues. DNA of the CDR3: TGTGCCAGCAGCATTACAGGGGTTGGGACTGAAGCTTTCTTT. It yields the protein CASSITGVGTEAFF.

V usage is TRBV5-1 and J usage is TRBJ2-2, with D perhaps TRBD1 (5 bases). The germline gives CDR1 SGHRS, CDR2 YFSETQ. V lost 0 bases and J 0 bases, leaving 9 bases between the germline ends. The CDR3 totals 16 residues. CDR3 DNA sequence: TGCGCCAGCAGCTTGGACGGACAACCGAACACCGGGGAGCTGTTTTTT. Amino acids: CASSLDGQPNTGELFF.

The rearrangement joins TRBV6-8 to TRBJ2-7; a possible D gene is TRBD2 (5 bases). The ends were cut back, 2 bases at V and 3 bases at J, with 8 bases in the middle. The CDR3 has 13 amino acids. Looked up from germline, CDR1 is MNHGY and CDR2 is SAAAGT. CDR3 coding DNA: TGTGCCAGCAGTTACCCGGGGTACTACGAGCAGTACTTC. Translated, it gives CASSYPGYYEQYF.

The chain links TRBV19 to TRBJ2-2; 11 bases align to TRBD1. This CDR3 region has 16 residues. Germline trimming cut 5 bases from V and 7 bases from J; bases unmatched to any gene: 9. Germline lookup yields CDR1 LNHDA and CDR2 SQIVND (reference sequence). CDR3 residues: CASSRIGQGAGGELFF. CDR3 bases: TGTGCCAGTAGTCGCATAGGACAGGGGGCGGGCGGGGAGCTGTTTTTT.

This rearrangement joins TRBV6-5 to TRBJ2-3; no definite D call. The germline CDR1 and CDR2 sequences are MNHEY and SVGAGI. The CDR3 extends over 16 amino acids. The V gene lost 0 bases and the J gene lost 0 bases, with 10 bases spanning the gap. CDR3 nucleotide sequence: TGTGCCAGCAGTTACTCGAACCCTCCTAGCACAGATACGCAGTATTTT. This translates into CASSYSNPPSTDTQYF.

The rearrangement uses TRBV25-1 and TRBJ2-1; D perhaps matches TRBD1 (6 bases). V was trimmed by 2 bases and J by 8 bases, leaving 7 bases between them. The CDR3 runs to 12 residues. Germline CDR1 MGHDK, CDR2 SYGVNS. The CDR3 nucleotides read TGTGCCAGCAGTGAAGGGGGCTATGAGCAGTTCTTC. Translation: CASSEGGYEQFF.

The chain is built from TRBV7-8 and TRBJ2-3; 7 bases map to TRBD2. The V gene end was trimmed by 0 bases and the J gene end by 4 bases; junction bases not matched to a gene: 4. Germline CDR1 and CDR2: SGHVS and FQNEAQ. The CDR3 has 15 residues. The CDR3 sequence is CASSLAGGPSDTQYF. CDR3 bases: TGTGCCAGCAGCTTAGCGGGAGGGCCATCAGATACGCAGTATTTT.

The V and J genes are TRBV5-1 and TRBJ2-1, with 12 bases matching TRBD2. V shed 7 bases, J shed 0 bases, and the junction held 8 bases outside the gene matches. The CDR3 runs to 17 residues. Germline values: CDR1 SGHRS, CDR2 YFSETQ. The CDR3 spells CASRTSGMTSSYNEQFF. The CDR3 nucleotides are TGCGCCAGCCGGACTAGCGGGATGACGAGCTCCTACAATGAGCAGTTCTTC.

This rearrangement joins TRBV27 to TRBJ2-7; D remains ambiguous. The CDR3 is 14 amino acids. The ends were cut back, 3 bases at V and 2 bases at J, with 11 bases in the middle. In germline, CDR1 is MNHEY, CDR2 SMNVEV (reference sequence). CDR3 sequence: CASSFNGVAYEQYF. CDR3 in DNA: TGTGCCAGCAGTTTTAACGGCGTAGCCTACGAGCAGTACTTC.

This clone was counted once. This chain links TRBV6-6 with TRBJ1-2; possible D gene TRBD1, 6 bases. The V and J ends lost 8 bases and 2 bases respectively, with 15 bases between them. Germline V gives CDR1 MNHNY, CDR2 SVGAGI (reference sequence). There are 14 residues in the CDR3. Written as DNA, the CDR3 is TGTGCCAGCCGCAAATTCCAGGGGAACTATGGCTACACCTTC. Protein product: CASRKFQGNYGYTF.

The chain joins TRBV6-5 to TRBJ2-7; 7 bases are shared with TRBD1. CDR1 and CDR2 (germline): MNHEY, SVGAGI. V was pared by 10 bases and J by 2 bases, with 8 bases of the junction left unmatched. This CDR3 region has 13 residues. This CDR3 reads CANPQGLAYEQYF. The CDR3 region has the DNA TGTGCCAACCCACAGGGGTTGGCCTACGAGCAGTACTTC.